These 18 T cell receptor beta chains were sequenced from one sample in a study of memory CD4+ T cells and cytomegalovirus serostatus. Clones were sequenced by immunoSEQ multiplex PCR, and TCRdb holds only the in-frame ones, with some missing. The data contain roughly 50,000 clones, under 80% of them singletons. Single viable CD3+CD4+CD8-CD45RO+ cells were sorted as the memory CD4+ T cells. The specimen was memory CD4+ T cells from blood. Receptors originate from an adult in good health and CMV-seronegative.

The count of this clone is one. This chain connects TRBV2 to TRBJ2-5; D may match TRBD1 or TRBD2 (5 bases each). This CDR3 spans 16 amino acids. V was pared by 6 bases and J by 2 bases, with 19 bases between. Germline V lookup: CDR1 SNHLY, CDR2 FYNNEI. DNA for the CDR3: TGTGCCAGCAGGAACCAACCGGGACGTTCTCAAGAGACCCAGTACTTC. Its translation: CASRNQPGRSQETQYF.

This clone was seen only a few times. The V and J genes are TRBV10-1 and TRBJ1-1; 7 nucleotides line up with TRBD1. The ends lost 3 bases at V and 5 bases at J; junction bases unmatched: 6. Looked up from germline, CDR1 is WNHNN and CDR2 is SYGVQD (reference sequence). The CDR3 is 14 amino acids. CDR3 nucleotides: TGCGCCAGCAGTGACCGCACAGGGGAGACTGAAGCTTTCTTT. Protein: CASSDRTGETEAFF.

The chain joins TRBV27 to TRBJ2-1; 11 nucleotides agree with TRBD2. The CDR3 extends over 15 amino acids. The V and J ends lost 7 bases and 7 bases, in that order; junction bases with no gene match: 9. Looked up from germline, CDR1 is MNHEY and CDR2 is SMNVEV (reference sequence). The CDR3 loop is CASTLLAGGYNEQFF. For the CDR3, the DNA is TGTGCCAGCACCCTCCTAGCGGGAGGTTATAATGAGCAGTTCTTC.

The chain has TRBV11-1 and TRBJ1-1; the match to TRBD1 covers 10 bases. This CDR3 has 13 amino acids. Trimming removed 5 bases from V and 11 bases from J; junction bases left unmatched: 8. CDR1 is SGHAT, CDR2 FQDESV, per germline (reference sequence). CDR3: CASSQGRQGAAFF. The CDR3 DNA sequence: TGTGCCAGCAGCCAAGGACGACAGGGGGCCGCTTTCTTT. Using reference TRBV11-1 and TRBJ1-1 for the parts outside the CDR3, the full variable domain is EAEVAQSPRYKITEKSQAVAFWCDPISGHATLYWYRQILGQGPELLVQFQDESVVDDSQLPKDRFSAERLKGVDSTLKIQPAELGDSAMYLCASSQGRQGAAFFGQGTRLTVV.

This chain links TRBV6-1 with TRBJ2-3; D uncertain. V lost 6 bases and J lost 2, with 9 bases in between. There are 13 residues in the CDR3. CDR1 is MNHNS and CDR2 is SASEGT in the germline V gene. The CDR3, as DNA: TGTGCCAGCAGGCACGAGAACACAGATACGCAGTATTTT. Translation gives CASRHENTDTQYF.

This clone was picked up a small number of times. The chain uses TRBV2 and TRBJ2-5; the match to TRBD2 covers 12 bases. Germline V CDR1 and CDR2: SNHLY, FYNNEI. After removal of 5 bases from V and 6 bases from J, the junction contained 13 bases not matched to a gene. The CDR3 spans 17 residues. The chain's CDR3 is CASSSGTSGRAVQTQYF. The DNA of the CDR3 is TGTGCCAGCAGTTCCGGGACTAGCGGGCGGGCCGTTCAGACCCAGTACTTC.

V is TRBV19 and J is TRBJ2-1, with 10 bases matching TRBD1. This CDR3 contains 15 residues. Germline V gene lookup returns CDR1 LNHDA and CDR2 SQIVND (reference sequence). V was clipped by 4 bases and J by 15 bases; unmatched bases: 15. CDR3 sequence: CASSSDRGRVIYPFF. The CDR3 DNA reads as TGTGCCAGTAGTAGTGACAGGGGGCGGGTGATTTATCCGTTCTTC.

This chain uses TRBV7-9 with TRBJ2-7; D is unresolved. CDR1 is SEHNR, CDR2 FQNEAQ, per germline (reference sequence). V was pared by 2 bases and J by 0 bases, with 5 bases between. The CDR3 spans 13 residues. The chain's CDR3 is CASSLPASYEQYF. CDR3 sequence (DNA): TGTGCCAGCAGCTTACCGGCCTCCTACGAGCAGTACTTC.

The gene calls are TRBV7-9 and TRBJ2-1, with TRBD1 matching 11 bases. The CDR3 spans 14 residues. V trimming: 5 bases; J trimming: 9 bases; junction bases outside the gene matches: 6. Germline CDR1 SEHNR, CDR2 FQNEAQ (reference sequence). In DNA form, the CDR3 reads TGTGCCAGCAGCCCCGGGACAGGGGGTGGTGAGCAGTTCTTC. It yields the protein CASSPGTGGGEQFF.

The chain combines TRBV5-4 with TRBJ1-2; D is uncertain. V was pared by 4 bases and J by 4 bases, with 14 bases between. Germline CDR1 and CDR2: SGHNT and YYREEE (reference sequence). The CDR3 is 14 residues long. The CDR3 nucleotides read TGTGCCAGCAGCCAAGTTCCGGGTATCTATGGCTACACCTTC. Amino acids: CASSQVPGIYGYTF.

This rearrangement joins TRBV28 to TRBJ2-7; D is possibly TRBD1 or TRBD2 (6 bases each). This CDR3 contains 16 residues. The V gene's germline CDR1 is MDHEN and CDR2 SYDVKM. The V end was cut by 2 bases, the J end by 3 bases, with 17 bases between. The CDR3 region has the DNA TGTGCCAGCAGTTTAGGGGGCGGGAAAAGCCGCTACGAGCAGTACTTC. Protein product: CASSLGGGKSRYEQYF. Complete variable domain (other parts from reference TRBV28 and TRBJ2-7): DVKVTQSSRYLVKRTGEKVFLECVQDMDHENMFWYRQDPGLGLRLIYFSYDVKMKEKGDIPEGYSVSREKKERFSLILESASTNQTSMYLCASSLGGGKSRYEQYFGPGTRLTVT.

This clone appeared a few times. V gene TRBV14 combines with J gene TRBJ2-2; D is undetermined. The CDR3 spans 16 residues. In germline, CDR1 is SGHDN, CDR2 FVKESK. Trimming took off 0 bases at V and 0 bases at J, with 8 bases between the two ends. The CDR3 loop reads CASSQDWAANTGELFF. CDR3 sequence (DNA): TGTGCCAGCAGCCAAGATTGGGCAGCGAACACCGGGGAGCTGTTTTTT.

This chain uses TRBV2 with TRBJ1-5; 7 bases are a match to TRBD1. Germline V gene lookup returns CDR1 SNHLY and CDR2 FYNNEI. Trimming took 6 bases from V and 4 from J; bases not matched to a gene: 6. The CDR3 contains 14 residues. This CDR3 is CASSAGQQNQPQHF. The CDR3 nucleotides read TGTGCCAGCAGCGCGGGACAGCAAAATCAGCCCCAGCATTTT. The full variable domain, in which reference TRBV2 and TRBJ1-5 provide the parts outside the CDR3, is EPEVTQTPSHQVTQMGQEVILRCVPISNHLYFYWYRQILGQKVEFLVSFYNNEISEKSEIFDDQFSVERPDGSNFTLKIRSTKLEDSAMYFCASSAGQQNQPQHFGDGTRLSIL.

V usage is TRBV21-1 and J usage is TRBJ1-1. TRBV21-1 constitutes a pseudogene. CDR3 size: 10 residues. The CDR3 DNA reads TGTGCCAAGGAGGCACCAAAAGCTTTCTTT. It codes for CAKEAPKAFF.

In this sample, this clone turned up a few times. This chain joins TRBV5-4 and TRBJ1-6; weak D call: TRBD1 (6 bases). The V gene's germline CDR1 is SGHNT and CDR2 YYREEE (reference sequence). The CDR3 loop spans 16 amino acids. V lost 4 bases and J 2 bases, leaving 13 bases between the germline ends. The CDR3 DNA sequence: TGTGCCAGCAGCCTAGCAGGGGACCCCTATAATTCACCCCTCCACTTT. Protein sequence: CASSLAGDPYNSPLHF.

The V call is TRBV9, the J call TRBJ2-5, with 15 bases that match TRBD2. Germline V gene lookup returns CDR1 SGDLS and CDR2 YYNGEE. J lost 5 bases, V lost 3 bases, and 5 bases had no gene match. The CDR3 extends over 16 amino acids. The CDR3 spells CASSARTSGGAETQYF. Written as DNA, the CDR3 is TGTGCCAGCAGCGCAAGGACTAGCGGGGGGGCGGAGACCCAGTACTTC.

This chain joins TRBV4-1 and TRBJ2-3; 7 nucleotides match TRBD2. Germline V gene data show CDR1 as MGHRA and CDR2 as YSYEKL. The trim removed 4 bases at V and 0 bases at J, leaving 7 bases unmatched. CDR3 size: 16 residues. The CDR3 bases are TGCGCCAGCAGCCGTGGACTAGTAGGAAGCACAGATACGCAGTATTTT. Protein sequence: CASSRGLVGSTDTQYF.

The chain carries TRBV2 and TRBJ1-1; 11 bases align to TRBD1. The CDR3 runs 15 residues. Germline trimming cut 4 bases from V and 8 bases from J; bases unmatched to any gene: 9. Germline CDR1 is SNHLY and CDR2 is FYNNEI. The chain's CDR3 is CASSALGQGGEEAFF. CDR3 sequence (DNA): TGTGCCAGCAGTGCCCTGGGACAGGGGGGGGAAGAAGCTTTCTTT.